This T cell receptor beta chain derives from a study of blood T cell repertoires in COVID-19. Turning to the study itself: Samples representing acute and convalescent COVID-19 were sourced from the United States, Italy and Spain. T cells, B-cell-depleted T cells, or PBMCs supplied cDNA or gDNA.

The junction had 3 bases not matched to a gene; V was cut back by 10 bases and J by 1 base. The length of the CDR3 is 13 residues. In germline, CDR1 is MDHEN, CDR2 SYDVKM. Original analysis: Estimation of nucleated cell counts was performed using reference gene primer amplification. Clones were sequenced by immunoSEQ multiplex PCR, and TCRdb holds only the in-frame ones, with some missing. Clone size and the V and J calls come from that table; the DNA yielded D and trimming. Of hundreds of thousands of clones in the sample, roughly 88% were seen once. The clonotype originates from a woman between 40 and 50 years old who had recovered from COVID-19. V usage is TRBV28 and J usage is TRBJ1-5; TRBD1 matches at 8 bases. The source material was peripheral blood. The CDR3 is CATGTGSNQPQHF. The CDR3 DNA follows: TGTGCCACCGGGACAGGCAGCAATCAGCCCCAGCATTTT.